The text below deals with one TCR beta chain. Its cognate antigen is unknown. Repertoires were generated with immunoSEQ multiplex PCR, while TCRdb's copy carries only in-frame clones and drops some. Of about 1 million clones listed, more than 65% were seen once; the top ten hold 1.5%. The CDR3 runs 14 residues. Germline trimming cut 2 bases from V and 5 bases from J; bases unmatched to any gene: 4. Per germline, CDR1 KGHSH and CDR2 LQKENI. The sample originates from a study of shared clonotypes between healthy human individuals. General observations from the study: Some naive CD4 clonotypes, approximately 4.5%, turned up in common across several donors.

This receptor was taken from a man between 18 and 29 years old in good health. The rearrangement links TRBV18 to TRBJ1-1; 8 bases agree with TRBD1. The sequenced material came from memory CD4+ T cells sorted from blood. This sample's subset: CD45RA-negative fraction. The CDR3 sequence: CASSPNRGMTEAFF. The DNA of the CDR3 is TGTGCCAGCTCACCAAACAGGGGGATGACTGAAGCTTTCTTT.